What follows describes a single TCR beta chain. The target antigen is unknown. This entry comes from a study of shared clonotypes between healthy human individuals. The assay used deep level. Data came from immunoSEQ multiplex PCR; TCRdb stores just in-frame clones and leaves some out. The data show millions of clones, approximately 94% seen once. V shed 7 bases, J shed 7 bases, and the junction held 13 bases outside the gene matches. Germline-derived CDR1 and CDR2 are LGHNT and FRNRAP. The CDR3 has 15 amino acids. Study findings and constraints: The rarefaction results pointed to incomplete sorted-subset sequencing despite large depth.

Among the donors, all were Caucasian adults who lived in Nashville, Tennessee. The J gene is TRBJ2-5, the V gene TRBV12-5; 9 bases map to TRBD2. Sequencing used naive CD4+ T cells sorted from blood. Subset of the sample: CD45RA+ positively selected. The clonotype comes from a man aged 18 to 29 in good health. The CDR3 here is CASEGGRALGGTQYF. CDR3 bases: TGTGCTAGTGAGGGCGGGAGGGCCCTTGGCGGGACCCAGTACTTC.